This T cell receptor beta chain was sequenced in a study of shared clonotypes between healthy human individuals. Germline V gene lookup returns CDR1 MGHDK and CDR2 SYGVNS. The CDR3 is made up of 16 amino acids. V lost 1 base to trimming and J lost 7 bases, with 16 bases between them. Note on this clone: The antigen is unknown.

Findings of the study overall: The four-donor shared clonotypes exceeded non-shared clonotypes in generation probability, with non-shared ones scoring lower.

Assay execution proceeded at the deep level. Using immunoSEQ multiplex PCR, the repertoire was profiled, and TCRdb retains in-frame clones only, with some absent. This table has approximately 1.5 million clones, 95% to 99% appearing once. The V gene is TRBV25-1, the J gene TRBJ2-2, with D maybe TRBD1 (6 bases). The source material was naive CD4+ T cells sorted from blood. Subset of the sample: CD45RA+ positively selected. The clonotype originates from a man aged 30 to 39 in good health. CDR3 region: CASSEFGQGSVGELFF. CDR3 coding DNA: TGTGCCAGCAGTGAATTCGGCCAGGGGTCCGTCGGGGAGCTGTTTTTT.